The clone carrying this TCR beta chain was detected a few times. Clinical history as reported by participants underpinned cohort assignment. These data originate in a study of blood T cell repertoires in COVID-19. Study-level background: There were acute and convalescent COVID-19 samples, and they came from the United States, Italy and Spain.

Measured with immunoSEQ multiplex PCR; TCRdb has only the in-frame clones, and not every one. Found here are about 260,000 clones, just under 90% of them singletons; the top ten hold about 4%. Trimming cost V 7 bases and J 3 bases, with 13 bases left between them. CDR1 SNHLY and CDR2 FYNNEI come from the germline V gene. The CDR3 consists of 14 residues. This receptor was taken from a woman in her 30s with acute COVID-19. The chain has TRBV2 and TRBJ1-5; a weak D match, TRBD1 (6 bases). The sequencing sample was made of PBMCs or T cells enriched from blood (not recorded which). The CDR3, as DNA: TGTGCCAGCAAAGGGGGGGGCCCCAATCAGCCCCAGCATTTT. Translated: CASKGGGPNQPQHF.